This T cell receptor beta chain is drawn from a study of blood T cell repertoires in COVID-19. Participants were placed into cohorts based on the clinical history they reported. This clone appeared once. Repertoires were generated with immunoSEQ multiplex PCR, while TCRdb's copy carries only in-frame clones and drops some. The sample consists of 400,000 or so clones, roughly 86% of them appearing once. Sequenced: PBMCs or T cells enriched from blood (not recorded which). The receptor was derived from a woman in her 40s with acute COVID-19.

The CDR3 bases are TGTGCCAGTAGTGCCGGGACAGGCCCATCCCTTTATTTGGGAGATACGCAGTATTTT. It yields the protein CASSAGTGPSLYLGDTQYF. The rearrangement links TRBV19 to TRBJ2-3, with 8 bases that match TRBD1. This CDR3 is 19 amino acids long. CDR1 LNHDA and CDR2 SQIVND come from the germline V gene (reference sequence). V was pared by 5 bases and J by 5 bases, with 21 bases of the junction left unmatched.